Following are 26 T cell receptor beta chains from one sample sequenced in a study of T cells in Graves' hyperthyroidism and ophthalmopathy. TCR beta CDR3 sequences were amplified from RNA transcripts. First-round RT-PCR of the TCR CDR3 relied on the HTBI primer set. TCRdb reprocessed the multiplex PCR reads via MiXCR and lists one record per CDR3 protein. Seen here are 400,000 to 500,000 distinct CDR3 sequences, around 15% observed once, and the top ten hold 5.3%. The sequenced sample was blood. The receptor source for this set is a woman in her late teens or twenties with Graves' hyperthyroidism.

This clonotype was seen ten or more times. The chain joins TRBV20-1 to TRBJ2-1; 9 bases line up with TRBD1. This CDR3 contains 14 residues. V lost 0 bases, J lost 9 bases, and 6 bases stayed unmatched. CDR1 DFQATT and CDR2 SNEGSKA come from the germline V gene (reference sequence). In DNA, the CDR3 is TGCAGTGCTAGAGATGGGGACAGGGTTTCTGAGCAGTTCTTC. Translation: CSARDGDRVSEQFF.

At least ten counts were recorded for this clonotype. The rearrangement joins TRBV12-5 to TRBJ2-1; 10 bases fit TRBD2. V lost 2 bases, J lost 4 bases, and 14 bases stayed unmatched. The CDR3 is 19 amino acids. Germline assignment: CDR1 LGHNT and CDR2 FRNRAP. The DNA for the CDR3 is TGTGCTAGTGGTTTGACCCCTGGTCTAGCGGGAGTTCATTACAATGAGCAGTTCTTC. It encodes CASGLTPGLAGVHYNEQFF.

This clonotype was detected many times. The rearrangement uses TRBV28 and TRBJ1-2; 11 positions match TRBD1. This CDR3 has 15 residues. The V gene end was trimmed by 3 bases and the J gene end by 4 bases; junction bases not matched to a gene: 4. The germline V gene encodes CDR1 MDHEN and CDR2 SYDVKM. DNA for the CDR3: TGTGCCAGCAGTTTCCCTGGGACAGGGGGCTATGGCTACACCTTC. Amino acid sequence: CASSFPGTGGYGYTF.

This clonotype was detected many times. This sequence joins TRBV28 and TRBJ2-7, with D tentatively TRBD1 (6 bases). Germline-derived CDR1 and CDR2 are MDHEN and SYDVKM. The CDR3 has 16 amino acids. Deletions cut 2 bases from V and 2 bases from J, with 16 bases between. CDR3 in DNA: TGTGCCAGCAGTTTACCAGGTGGGACAAATCCCTACGAGCAGTACTTC. Residues: CASSLPGGTNPYEQYF.

This clonotype was counted a few times. The chain employs TRBV30 and TRBJ2-3; 9 bases line up with TRBD2. With V trimmed by 2 bases and J by 3 bases, 9 bases remained unmatched. From germline, CDR1 is GTSNPN and CDR2 SVGIG (reference sequence). The CDR3 has 16 residues. The CDR3 region has the DNA TGTGCCTGGAGTACCTGGGCGGGAGGGCCGACAGATACGCAGTATTTT. It yields the protein CAWSTWAGGPTDTQYF.

This clonotype was seen only a few times. The genes are TRBV20-1 and TRBJ2-5, with D perhaps matching TRBD1 (6 bases). Trimming removed 3 bases from V and 1 base from J, with 15 bases in between. CDR1 and CDR2 (germline): DFQATT, SNEGSKA (reference sequence). This CDR3 region has 15 residues. CDR3 region: CSASDRTRGQETQYF. CDR3 sequence (DNA): TGCAGTGCTAGCGACAGGACCCGCGGCCAAGAGACCCAGTACTTC.

The chain joins TRBV6-2 or TRBV6-3 to TRBJ2-1; D unresolved. The CDR3 is 14 amino acids. The germline V gene encodes CDR1 MNHEY and CDR2 SVGEGT. V was clipped by 7 bases and J by 1 base, with 11 bases between them. This CDR3 is CASTTGLSYNEQFF. CDR3 DNA sequence: TGTGCCAGCACCACGGGTCTATCCTACAATGAGCAGTTCTTC.

This clonotype was seen ten or more times. The rearrangement uses TRBV18 and TRBJ2-1; D unresolved. This CDR3 spans 11 amino acids. CDR1 is KGHSH, CDR2 LQKENI, per germline. V was pared by 4 bases and J by 10 bases, with 8 bases between. This chain's CDR3 is CASSLAGEQFF. The CDR3 bases are TGTGCCAGCTCACTCGCTGGGGAGCAGTTCTTC.

V gene TRBV7-9 combines with J gene TRBJ2-2, with a tentative D call TRBD1 (5 bases). The CDR3 runs to 14 residues. Germline values: CDR1 SEHNR, CDR2 FQNEAQ (reference sequence). V lost 5 bases to trimming and J lost 4 bases, with 11 bases between them. CDR3 sequence reads: CASSMDISTGELFF. CDR3 bases: TGTGCCAGCAGCATGGACATTTCCACCGGGGAGCTGTTTTTT. Full variable domain (missing parts from reference TRBV7-9 and TRBJ2-2): DTGVSQNPRHKITKRGQNVTFRCDPISEHNRLYWYRQTLGQGPEFLTYFQNEAQLEKSRLLSDRFSAERPKGSFSTLEIQRTEQGDSAMYLCASSMDISTGELFFGEGSRLTVL.

Concerning this clonotype itself: A read error may be the cause here, since a much bigger clone is one base away. This rearrangement joins TRBV7-9 to TRBJ2-1; the D call may be TRBD1 or TRBD2 (5 bases each). With the DNA end fitting TRBJ2-7 better, the J assignment may be wrong. Germline lookup yields CDR1 SEHNR and CDR2 FQNEAQ (reference sequence). CDR3 length: 15 residues. Written as DNA, the CDR3 is TGTGCCAGCAGCTTAATGGGACGGACCTACAATGAGCAGTACTTC. As protein: CASSLMGRTYNEQYF.

This clonotype was counted many times. The chain has TRBV19 and TRBJ2-7; 7 bases align to TRBD1. CDR1 is LNHDA and CDR2 is SQIVND in the germline V gene (reference sequence). The CDR3 loop spans 14 amino acids. Germline trimming cut 3 bases from V and 4 bases from J; bases unmatched to any gene: 6. Here the CDR3 DNA reads TGTGCCAGTAGTATCGGCCAGGGGGTTTACGAGCAGTACTTC. Its protein product is CASSIGQGVYEQYF.

This clonotype was recorded at least ten times. The gene calls are TRBV2 and TRBJ1-1; no firm D call. The germline V and J ends were trimmed by 6 bases and 4 bases, with 18 bases remaining between them. This CDR3 is 15 amino acids long. Germline CDR1 reads SNHLY; CDR2 reads FYNNEI. CDR3 nucleotides: TGTGCCAGCAGACCTCCCAAAGTAACGACCACTGAAGCTTTCTTT. It is translated as CASRPPKVTTTEAFF.

This clonotype showed up just once. The V gene is TRBV4-3, the J gene TRBJ2-5; 12 bases align to TRBD2. Germline CDR1 and CDR2: LGHNA and YSLEER. The CDR3 length is 19 residues. The ends lost 0 bases at V and 5 bases at J; junction bases unmatched: 13. As DNA, the CDR3 is TGCGCCAGCAGCCAAGATTTGTTTAGGACTAGCGGGATAGGGGAGACCCAGTACTTC. Amino acid sequence: CASSQDLFRTSGIGETQYF.

About this clonotype itself: It may be a read error: a sequence one base away is much more abundant. The DNA of the CDR3 is TGTGCCAGCAGCCTCTCCCTAGCGGGAGAGGACGAGCAGTACTTC. Translating gives CASSLSLAGEDEQYF. The genes are TRBV3-1 and TRBJ2-7, with 10 bases that match TRBD2. The germline V gene has CDR1 LGHDT and CDR2 YNNKEL (reference sequence). The V segment lost 4 bases and the J segment 5 bases; nucleotides outside the gene matches: 8. This CDR3 is built from 15 residues.

In this sample, this clonotype turned up many times. This chain links TRBV28 with TRBJ2-5; possibly TRBD1 for D (6 bases). Germline V gene lookup returns CDR1 MDHEN and CDR2 SYDVKM. The CDR3 is made up of 13 amino acids. V shed 2 bases and J shed 6 bases, with 10 bases lying between them. The CDR3 loop reads CASSLTGSKTQYF. CDR3 nucleotide sequence: TGTGCCAGCAGTTTAACAGGGTCGAAGACCCAGTACTTC.

This clonotype was observed at least ten times. The rearrangement joins TRBV27 to TRBJ2-1, with TRBD2 identical over 7 bases. The V gene's germline CDR1 is MNHEY and CDR2 SMNVEV (reference sequence). The CDR3 has 15 amino acids. Trimming at V came to 3 bases and at J to 8 bases, leaving 10 bases not matched to a gene. This chain's CDR3 is CASSLLGGPRDEQFF. The DNA of the CDR3 is TGTGCCAGCAGTTTGTTGGGAGGGCCTAGGGATGAGCAGTTCTTC.

In its sample, this clonotype was seen a few times. V gene TRBV6-1 combines with J gene TRBJ1-4, with a weak D call TRBD1 (6 bases). Trimming shortened V by 8 bases and J by 4 bases, and 17 bases separated the two germline ends. The CDR3 runs to 15 residues. Germline CDR1 is MNHNS and CDR2 is SASEGT. The CDR3 DNA is TGTGCCAGCGCAAGGGGGATTCCGGATAATGAAAAACTGTTTTTT. Its translation is CASARGIPDNEKLFF.

Of note for this clonotype: A read error may explain this, as a much larger clone is one base away. The chain employs TRBV12-3 or TRBV12-4 and TRBJ1-1; 8 bases fit TRBD1. The CDR3 is 13 amino acids. V trimming: 6 bases; J trimming: 4 bases; junction bases outside the gene matches: 4. CDR3 residues: CASRLQGGTEAFF. DNA of the CDR3: TGTGCCAGCAGGTTACAGGGGGGCACTGAAGCTTTCTTT.

This clonotype has a count of ten or more. The chain links TRBV6-1 to TRBJ1-2; 8 bases fit TRBD1. The germline V gene has CDR1 MNHNS and CDR2 SASEGT. The trim removed 6 bases at V and 4 bases at J, leaving 13 bases unmatched. The CDR3 is 16 residues long. The CDR3, as DNA: TGTGCCAGCAGGACCTATGGACAGGGTGAACGCTATGGCTACACCTTC. Encoded protein: CASRTYGQGERYGYTF.

The V gene is TRBV19, the J gene TRBJ2-2; 14 nucleotides agree with TRBD2. The ends lost 4 bases at V and 1 base at J; junction bases unmatched: 5. The CDR3 length is 18 residues. Germline values: CDR1 LNHDA, CDR2 SQIVND (reference sequence). CDR3 in amino acids: CASSSTGLAGVNTGELFF. The CDR3 bases are TGTGCCAGTAGTAGCACGGGACTAGCGGGGGTGAACACCGGGGAGCTGTTTTTT.

Many counts were recorded for this clonotype. The V call is TRBV7-2, the J call TRBJ2-5, with a weak D call TRBD2 (6 bases). This CDR3 has 15 amino acids. The V gene lost 2 bases and the J gene lost 0 bases, with 10 bases spanning the gap. From germline, CDR1 is SGHTA and CDR2 FQGNSA. The CDR3 coding sequence is TGTGCCAGCAGCTTACCTACTAGCAACCAAGAGACCCAGTACTTC. It is translated as CASSLPTSNQETQYF. Based on the CDR3 plus reference TRBV7-2 and TRBJ2-5, the full variable domain is GAGVSQSPSNKVTEKGKDVELRCDPISGHTALYWYRQSLGQGLEFLIYFQGNSAPDKSGLPSDRFSAERTGGSVSTLTIQRTQQEDSAVYLCASSLPTSNQETQYFGPGTRLLVL.

The sample holds many counts of this clonotype. The J gene is TRBJ2-3, the V gene TRBV7-8, with D possibly matching TRBD2 (5 bases). This CDR3 is built from 13 residues. V was cut by 3 bases and J by 5 bases, with 9 bases left in between. Germline V gene lookup returns CDR1 SGHVS and CDR2 FQNEAQ. The DNA for the CDR3 is TGTGCCAGCAGCTTTAAAGGAGGAGATACGCAGTATTTT. Translating gives CASSFKGGDTQYF.

This chain joins TRBV5-1 and TRBJ1-1, with 11 bases that match TRBD1. Germline assignment: CDR1 SGHRS and CDR2 YFSETQ. Trimming cost V 4 bases and J 7 bases; bases outside gene matches: 6. The CDR3 extends over 14 amino acids. CDR3 amino acids: CASSPGQGAFEAFF. In DNA form, the CDR3 reads TGCGCCAGCAGCCCAGGACAGGGGGCTTTTGAAGCTTTCTTT.

The chain couples TRBV4-1 to TRBJ1-2; D remains unclear. Germline values: CDR1 MGHRA, CDR2 YSYEKL. Trimming took off 0 bases at V and 3 bases at J, with 8 bases between the two ends. The CDR3 is 14 amino acids. This chain's CDR3 is CASSQERGDYGYTF. CDR3 nucleotides: TGCGCCAGCAGCCAAGAACGGGGAGACTATGGCTACACCTTC.

In its sample, this clonotype was seen many times. The rearrangement uses TRBV10-2 and TRBJ1-5; TRBD1 matches 7 bases. V lost 4 bases to trimming and J lost 3 bases; unmatched junction nucleotides: 9. CDR1 is WSHSY and CDR2 is SAAADI in the germline V gene. The CDR3 has 16 residues. The CDR3 sequence: CASSGRAGGNNQPQHF. CDR3 DNA sequence: TGCGCCAGCAGTGGGAGGGCAGGGGGGAACAATCAGCCCCAGCATTTT.

This clonotype was found many times. The chain recombines TRBV6-1 with TRBJ2-7; TRBD1 matches 8 bases. V gave up 6 bases and J gave up 2 bases; unmatched junction bases: 6. The CDR3 length is 14 residues. CDR1 is MNHNS and CDR2 is SASEGT in the germline V gene. As DNA, the CDR3 is TGTGCCAGCAGCGATACAGGGGGGACCTACGAGCAGTACTTC. It yields the protein CASSDTGGTYEQYF.